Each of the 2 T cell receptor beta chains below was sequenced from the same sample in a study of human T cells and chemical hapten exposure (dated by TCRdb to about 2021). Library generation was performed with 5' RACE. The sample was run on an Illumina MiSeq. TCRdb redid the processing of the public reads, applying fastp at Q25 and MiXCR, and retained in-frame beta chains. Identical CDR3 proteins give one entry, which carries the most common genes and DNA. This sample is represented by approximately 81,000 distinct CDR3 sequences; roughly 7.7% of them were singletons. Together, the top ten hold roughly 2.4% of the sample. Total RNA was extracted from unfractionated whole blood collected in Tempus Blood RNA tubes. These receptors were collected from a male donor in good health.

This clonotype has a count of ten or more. CDR3: CASSQVRDSTDTQYF. In DNA form, the CDR3 reads TGCGCCAGCAGCCAAGTCCGGGACAGCACAGATACGCAGTATTTT. This chain connects TRBV4-3 to TRBJ2-3; D tentatively reads TRBD1 or TRBD2 (5 bases each). Germline values: CDR1 LGHNA, CDR2 YSLEER. The length of the CDR3 is 15 residues. The V gene lost 1 base and the J gene lost 0 bases, with 8 bases spanning the gap.

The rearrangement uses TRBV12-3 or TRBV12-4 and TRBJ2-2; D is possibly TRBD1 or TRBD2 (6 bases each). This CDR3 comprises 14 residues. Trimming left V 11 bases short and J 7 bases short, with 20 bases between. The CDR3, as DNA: TGTGCCGGATTCGGTGGGGGGCGCAACGGGGAGCTGTTTTTT. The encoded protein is CAGFGGGRNGELFF.